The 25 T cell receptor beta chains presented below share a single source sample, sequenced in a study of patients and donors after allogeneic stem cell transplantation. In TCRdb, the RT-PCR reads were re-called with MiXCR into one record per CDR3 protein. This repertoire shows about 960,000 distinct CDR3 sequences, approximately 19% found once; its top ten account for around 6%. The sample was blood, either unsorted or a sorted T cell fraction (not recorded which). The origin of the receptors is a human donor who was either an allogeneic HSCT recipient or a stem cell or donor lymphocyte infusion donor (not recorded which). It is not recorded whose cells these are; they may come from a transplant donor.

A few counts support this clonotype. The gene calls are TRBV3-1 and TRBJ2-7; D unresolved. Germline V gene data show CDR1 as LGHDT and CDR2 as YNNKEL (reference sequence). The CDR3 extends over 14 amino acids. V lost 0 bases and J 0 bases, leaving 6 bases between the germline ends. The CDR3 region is CASSQEPSSYEQYF. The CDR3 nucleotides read TGTGCCAGCAGCCAAGAACCATCCTCCTACGAGCAGTACTTC.

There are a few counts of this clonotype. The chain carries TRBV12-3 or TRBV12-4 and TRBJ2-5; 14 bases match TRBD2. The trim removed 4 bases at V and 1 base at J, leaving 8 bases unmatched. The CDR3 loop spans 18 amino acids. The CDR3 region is CASSSTSGRVGGQETQYF. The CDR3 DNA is TGTGCCAGCAGTTCGACTAGCGGGAGGGTAGGGGGCCAAGAGACCCAGTACTTC.

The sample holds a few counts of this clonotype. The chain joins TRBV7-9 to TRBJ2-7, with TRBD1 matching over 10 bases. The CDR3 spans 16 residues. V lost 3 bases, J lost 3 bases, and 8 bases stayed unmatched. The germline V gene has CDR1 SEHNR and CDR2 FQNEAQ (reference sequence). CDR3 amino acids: CASSFTGTGDYYEQYF. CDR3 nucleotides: TGTGCCAGCAGCTTCACCGGGACAGGGGATTACTACGAGCAGTACTTC.

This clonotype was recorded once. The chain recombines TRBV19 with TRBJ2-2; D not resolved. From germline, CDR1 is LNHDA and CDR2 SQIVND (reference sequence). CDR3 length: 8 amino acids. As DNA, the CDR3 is TGTGAAGTGAGGGAGCTGTTTTTT. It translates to CEVRELFF. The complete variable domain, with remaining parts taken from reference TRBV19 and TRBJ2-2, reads DGGITQSPKYLFRKEGQNVTLSCEQNLNHDAMYWYRQDPGQGLRLIYYSQIVNDFQKGDIAEGYSVSREKKESFPLTVTSAQKNPTAFYLCEVRELFFGEGSRLTVL.

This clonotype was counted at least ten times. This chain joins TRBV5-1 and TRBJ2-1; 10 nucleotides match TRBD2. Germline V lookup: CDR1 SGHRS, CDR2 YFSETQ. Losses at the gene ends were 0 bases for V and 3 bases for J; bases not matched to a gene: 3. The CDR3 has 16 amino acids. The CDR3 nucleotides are TGCGCCAGCAGCTTGGGTCTAGCGGGAGACTACAATGAGCAGTTCTTC. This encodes CASSLGLAGDYNEQFF.

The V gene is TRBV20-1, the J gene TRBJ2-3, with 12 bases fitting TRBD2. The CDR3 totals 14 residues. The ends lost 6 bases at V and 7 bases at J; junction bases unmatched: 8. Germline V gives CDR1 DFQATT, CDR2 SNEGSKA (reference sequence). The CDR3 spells CSARTSGILNTQYF. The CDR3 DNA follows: TGCAGTGCAAGGACTAGCGGGATCTTGAATACGCAGTATTTT.

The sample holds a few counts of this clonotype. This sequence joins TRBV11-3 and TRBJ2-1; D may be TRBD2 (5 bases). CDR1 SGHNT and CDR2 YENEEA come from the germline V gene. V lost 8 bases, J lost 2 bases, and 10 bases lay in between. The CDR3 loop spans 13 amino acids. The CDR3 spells CASSDWTYNEQFF. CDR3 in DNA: TGTGCCAGCTCGGACTGGACCTACAATGAGCAGTTCTTC. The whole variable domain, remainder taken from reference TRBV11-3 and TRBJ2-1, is EAGVVQSPRYKIIEKKQPVAFWCNPISGHNTLYWYLQNLGQGPELLIRYENEEAVDDSQLPKDRFSAERLKGVDSTLKIQPAELGDSAVYLCASSDWTYNEQFFGPGTRLTVL.

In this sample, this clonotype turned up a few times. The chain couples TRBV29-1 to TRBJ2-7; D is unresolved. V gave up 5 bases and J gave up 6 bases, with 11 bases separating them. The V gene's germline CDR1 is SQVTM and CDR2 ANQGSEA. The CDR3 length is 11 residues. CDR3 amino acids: CSVRDLAEQYF. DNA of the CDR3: TGCAGCGTTCGTGACCTCGCCGAGCAGTACTTC.

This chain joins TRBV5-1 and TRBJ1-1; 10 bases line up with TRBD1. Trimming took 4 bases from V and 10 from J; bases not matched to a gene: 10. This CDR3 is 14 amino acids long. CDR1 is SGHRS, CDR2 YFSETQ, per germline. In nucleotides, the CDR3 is TGCGCCAGCAGCCACCCGGGACAGGGGTTAGCAGCTTTCTTT. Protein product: CASSHPGQGLAAFF.

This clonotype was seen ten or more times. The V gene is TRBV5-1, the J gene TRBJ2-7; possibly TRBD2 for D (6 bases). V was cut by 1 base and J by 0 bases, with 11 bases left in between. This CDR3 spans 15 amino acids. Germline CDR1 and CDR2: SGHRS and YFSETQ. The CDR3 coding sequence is TGCGCCAGCAGCTTGCGGTCGGGGGACTCCTACGAGCAGTACTTC. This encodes CASSLRSGDSYEQYF. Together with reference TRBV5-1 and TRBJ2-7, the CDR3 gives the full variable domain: KAGVTQTPRYLIKTRGQQVTLSCSPISGHRSVSWYQQTPGQGLQFLFEYFSETQRNKGNFPGRFSGRQFSNSRSEMNVSTLELGDSALYLCASSLRSGDSYEQYFGPGTRLTVT.

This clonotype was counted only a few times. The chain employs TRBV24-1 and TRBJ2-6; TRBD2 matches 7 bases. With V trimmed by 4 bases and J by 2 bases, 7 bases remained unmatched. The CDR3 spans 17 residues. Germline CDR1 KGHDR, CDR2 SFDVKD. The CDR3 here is CATSDPSGPTGANVLTF. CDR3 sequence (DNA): TGTGCCACCAGTGACCCTAGCGGACCTACTGGGGCCAACGTCCTGACTTTC.

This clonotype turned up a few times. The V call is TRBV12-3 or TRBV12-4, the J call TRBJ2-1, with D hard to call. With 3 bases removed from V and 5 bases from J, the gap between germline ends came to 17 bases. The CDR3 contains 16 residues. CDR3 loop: CASSFRLPRTHNEQFF. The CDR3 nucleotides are TGTGCCAGCAGTTTTAGACTCCCGAGGACCCACAATGAGCAGTTCTTC.

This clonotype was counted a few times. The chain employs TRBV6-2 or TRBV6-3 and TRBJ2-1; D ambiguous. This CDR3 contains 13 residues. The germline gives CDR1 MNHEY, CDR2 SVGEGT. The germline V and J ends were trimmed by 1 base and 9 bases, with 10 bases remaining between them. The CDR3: CASSYWLVTEQFF. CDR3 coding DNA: TGTGCCAGCAGTTACTGGTTGGTAACTGAGCAGTTCTTC.

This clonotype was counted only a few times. CDR3 nucleotides: TGTGCCAGCAGCCAAGATTCTCGGGCGCCGGGCAATCAGCCCCAGCATTTT. It codes for CASSQDSRAPGNQPQHF. The chain links TRBV3-1 to TRBJ1-5, with D unresolved. Germline V gene data show CDR1 as LGHDT and CDR2 as YNNKEL (reference sequence). The V end was cut by 0 bases, the J end by 2 bases, with 14 bases between. This CDR3 comprises 17 residues.

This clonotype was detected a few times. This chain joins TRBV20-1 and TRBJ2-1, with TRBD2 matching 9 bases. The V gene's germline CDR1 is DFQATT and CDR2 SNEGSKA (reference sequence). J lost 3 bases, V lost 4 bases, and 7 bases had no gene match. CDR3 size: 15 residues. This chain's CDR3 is CSAILGSGGYNEQFF. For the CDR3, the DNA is TGCAGTGCTATTTTGGGTAGCGGGGGCTACAATGAGCAGTTCTTC.

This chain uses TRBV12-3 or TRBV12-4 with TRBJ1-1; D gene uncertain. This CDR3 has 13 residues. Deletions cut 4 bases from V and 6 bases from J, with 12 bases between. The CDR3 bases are TGTGCCAGCAGTTCAGACCCGAGGGCTGAAGCTTTCTTT. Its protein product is CASSSDPRAEAFF.

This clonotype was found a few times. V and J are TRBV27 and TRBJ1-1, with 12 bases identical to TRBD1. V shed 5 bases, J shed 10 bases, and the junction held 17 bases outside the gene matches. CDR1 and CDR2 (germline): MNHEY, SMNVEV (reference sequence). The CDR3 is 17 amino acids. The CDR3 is CASSTGTGGLIQNGAFF. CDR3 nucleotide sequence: TGTGCCAGCAGTACGGGGACAGGGGGCCTCATACAGAATGGAGCTTTCTTT.

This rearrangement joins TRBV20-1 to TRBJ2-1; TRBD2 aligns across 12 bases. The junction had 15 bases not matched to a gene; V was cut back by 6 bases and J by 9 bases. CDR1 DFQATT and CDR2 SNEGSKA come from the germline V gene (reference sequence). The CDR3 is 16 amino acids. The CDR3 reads CSAIEAGLAGTVEQFF. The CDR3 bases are TGCAGTGCGATTGAAGCCGGACTAGCGGGAACCGTTGAGCAGTTCTTC.

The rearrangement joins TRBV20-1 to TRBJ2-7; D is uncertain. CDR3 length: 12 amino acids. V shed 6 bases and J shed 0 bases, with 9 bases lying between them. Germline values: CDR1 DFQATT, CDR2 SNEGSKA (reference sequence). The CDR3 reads CSAATPSYEQYF. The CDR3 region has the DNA TGCAGTGCGGCGACACCCTCCTACGAGCAGTACTTC.

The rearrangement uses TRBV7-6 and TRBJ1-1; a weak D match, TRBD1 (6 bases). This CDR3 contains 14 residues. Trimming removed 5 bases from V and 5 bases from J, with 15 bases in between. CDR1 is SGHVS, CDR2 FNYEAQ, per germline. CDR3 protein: CASSHREGETEAFF. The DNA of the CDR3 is TGTGCCAGCAGCCACAGGGAGGGTGAAACTGAAGCTTTCTTT.

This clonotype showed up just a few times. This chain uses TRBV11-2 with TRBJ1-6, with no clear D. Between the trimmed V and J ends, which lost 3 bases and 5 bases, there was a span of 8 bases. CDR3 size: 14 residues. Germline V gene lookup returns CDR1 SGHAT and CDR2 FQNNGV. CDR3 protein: CASSFAPDNSPLHF. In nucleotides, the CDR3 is TGTGCCAGCAGCTTCGCCCCCGATAATTCACCCCTCCACTTT.

The CDR3 DNA is TGCGCCAGCAGCTTTAAGAGTAATTCACCCCTCCACTTT. Encoded protein: CASSFKSNSPLHF. The chain links TRBV5-1 to TRBJ1-6, with D unclear. Germline assignment: CDR1 SGHRS and CDR2 YFSETQ. Trimming shortened V by 2 bases and J by 6 bases, and 6 bases separated the two germline ends. CDR3 length: 13 residues.

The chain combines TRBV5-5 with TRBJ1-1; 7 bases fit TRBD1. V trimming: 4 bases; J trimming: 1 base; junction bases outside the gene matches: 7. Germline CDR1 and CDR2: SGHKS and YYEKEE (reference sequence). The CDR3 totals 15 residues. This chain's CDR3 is CASSPTGARNTEAFF. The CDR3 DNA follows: TGTGCCAGCAGCCCCACAGGGGCTAGGAACACTGAAGCTTTCTTT.

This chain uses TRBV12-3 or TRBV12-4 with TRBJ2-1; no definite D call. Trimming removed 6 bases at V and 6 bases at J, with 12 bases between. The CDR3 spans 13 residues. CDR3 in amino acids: CASSTGPGNEQFF. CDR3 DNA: TGTGCCAGCAGCACCGGGCCCGGCAATGAGCAGTTCTTC.

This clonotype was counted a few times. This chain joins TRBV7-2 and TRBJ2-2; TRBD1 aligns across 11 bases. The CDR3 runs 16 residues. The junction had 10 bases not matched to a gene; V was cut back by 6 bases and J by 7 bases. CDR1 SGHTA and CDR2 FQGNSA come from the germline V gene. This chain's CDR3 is CASRQPGQGVSGELFF. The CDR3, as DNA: TGTGCCAGCAGGCAACCGGGACAGGGGGTTAGCGGGGAGCTGTTTTTT.